The rows below give T cell receptor beta chains drawn from one sample of a study of Ad26.COV2.S vaccination and SARS-CoV-2 variants. The protocol was immunoSEQ multiplex PCR, while the TCRdb copy is restricted to in-frame clones and leaves out a portion. The sample consists of roughly 400,000 clones, about 90% of them appearing once. Sequenced material: peripheral blood, taken in a trial of Ad26.COV2.S vaccine versus placebo. Source of these receptors: a person between 18 and 60 years old who received the Ad26.COV2.S COVID-19 vaccine or a placebo. The CDR3 runs from the conserved cysteine through the conserved F or W. Each record gives: D gene, V gene, J gene, CDR3 protein. A D gene is named only where the DNA matches it firmly.

-	TRBV18	TRBJ1-2	CASSPSTTFDISGYTF
TRBD1	TRBV10-3	TRBJ1-6	CAISEWYRGNNSPLHF
TRBD2	TRBV11-3	TRBJ2-7	CASSFVTSGSSYEQYF
TRBD1	TRBV9	TRBJ2-3	CASSLPTGSTDTQYF
TRBD2	TRBV19	TRBJ2-2	CASSIRTRTLADNTGELFF
TRBD1	TRBV13	TRBJ1-4	CASSSRQGANEKLFF
-	TRBV7-9	TRBJ2-5	CASSLSREETQYF
TRBD1	TRBV3-1/TRBV3-2	TRBJ1-5	CASSPRDRDVSNQPQHF
TRBD1	TRBV19	TRBJ1-1	CASSIGGQGGPEAFF
-	TRBV21-1	TRBJ2-7	CASSKAPAGQQKGEQYF
TRBD1	TRBV27	TRBJ2-7	CASSLSGDWTGWRGEQYF
-	TRBV7-3	TRBJ2-5	CASSLMAEETQYF
-	TRBV3-1/TRBV3-2	TRBJ1-1	CASSQDPGQVNTEAFF
-	TRBV7-9	TRBJ1-1	CASSPSAFGLEAFF
-	TRBV6-2/TRBV6-3	TRBJ2-7	CASSYSGGPYEQYF
-	TRBV6-2/TRBV6-3	TRBJ1-5	CASSQGLSNQPQHF
-	TRBV7-9	TRBJ2-2	CASSFQRANTGELFF
-	TRBV24-1	TRBJ2-5	CATSDLGRGVETQYF
-	TRBV7-2	TRBJ2-3	CASSPDRPTSDTQYF
TRBD1	TRBV29-1	TRBJ2-1	CSVGPLRGKAYNEQFF
TRBD1	TRBV18	TRBJ1-1	CASSLGQMNTEAFF
TRBD2	TRBV13	TRBJ2-2	CASSRETSGSSGELFF
-	TRBV3-1/TRBV3-2	TRBJ2-1	CASSQVWSTRSNEQFF
-	TRBV7-9	TRBJ2-7	CASSPGGSYEQYF
-	TRBV24-1	TRBJ1-5	CATSDSRQVSGPQHF
-	TRBV29-1	TRBJ1-3	CSVTKTRSGNTIYF
-	TRBV24-1	TRBJ1-3	CATSDSTALSGNTIYF
TRBD2	TRBV19	TRBJ2-1	CASSIDPTSGIRYNEQFF
TRBD2	TRBV7-9	TRBJ2-3	CASNDRLAGSHTQYF
-	TRBV11-2	TRBJ1-2	CASIPQPGSPRTYGYTF
TRBD1	TRBV4-3	TRBJ1-2	CASSQATSGGNYGYTF
-	TRBV29-1	TRBJ2-7	CSVLGGSYEQYF
TRBD1	TRBV4-2	TRBJ2-5	CASSQDRGTETQYF
TRBD2	TRBV4-2	TRBJ2-1	CASSQGGGGSNNEQFF
-	TRBV13	TRBJ2-4	CASSGAEGMAKNIQYF
TRBD1	TRBV7-2	TRBJ1-2	CASSPTGTGANGYTF
TRBD1	TRBV14	TRBJ2-3	CASSRPATGGTDTQYF
-	TRBV9	TRBJ2-2	CASSVAGFDTGELFF
-	TRBV19	TRBJ1-3	CASSWVSGNTIYF
TRBD2	TRBV18	TRBJ2-3	CASSPGLATDTQYF
TRBD1	TRBV6-5	TRBJ1-2	CASRLQGKANYGYTF
-	TRBV9	TRBJ2-5	CASSVTNGDRETQYF
-	TRBV10-3	TRBJ2-3	CAISERASTDTQYF
TRBD2	TRBV19	TRBJ2-2	CASSNRLAGFTGELFF
-	TRBV19	TRBJ1-5	CASTNSRAQPQHF
-	TRBV18	TRBJ2-6	CASSLQVSGANVLTF
TRBD1	TRBV9	TRBJ2-7	CASSAGTGGYEQYF
-	TRBV11-3	TRBJ2-1	CASSPPGLGYNEQFF
TRBD2	TRBV19	TRBJ2-1	CASSIGAGGPYNEQFF
-	TRBV7-9	TRBJ1-6	CASSDRGRGLGSGNSPLHF
TRBD1	TRBV6-5	TRBJ2-1	CASKDRGPNEQFF
-	TRBV7-9	TRBJ2-1	CASSLVAGGYNEQFF
-	TRBV15	TRBJ1-1	CATSRDEGLNTEAFF
TRBD2	TRBV27	TRBJ2-3	CASSLSPPQAGVADTQYF
-	TRBV19	TRBJ1-3	CASRTGNTIYF
-	TRBV28	TRBJ2-5	CASSRPAPQETQYF